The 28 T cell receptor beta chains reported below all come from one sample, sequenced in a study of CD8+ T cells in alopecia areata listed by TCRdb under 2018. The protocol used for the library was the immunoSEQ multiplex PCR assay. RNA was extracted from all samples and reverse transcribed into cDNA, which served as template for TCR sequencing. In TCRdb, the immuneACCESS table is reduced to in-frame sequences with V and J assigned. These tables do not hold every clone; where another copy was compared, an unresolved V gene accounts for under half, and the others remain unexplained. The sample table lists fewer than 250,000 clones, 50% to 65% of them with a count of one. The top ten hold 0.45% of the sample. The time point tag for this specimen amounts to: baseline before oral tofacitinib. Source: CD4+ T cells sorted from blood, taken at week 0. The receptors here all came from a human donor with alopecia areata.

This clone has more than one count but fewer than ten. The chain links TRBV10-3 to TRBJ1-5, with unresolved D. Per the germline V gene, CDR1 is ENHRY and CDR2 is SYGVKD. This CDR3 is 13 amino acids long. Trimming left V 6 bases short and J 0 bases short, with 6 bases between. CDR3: CAISGDSNQPQHF. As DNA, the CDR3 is TGTGCCATCAGCGGGGATAGCAATCAGCCCCAGCATTTT.

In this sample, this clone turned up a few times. CDR3 bases: TGTGCTAGTGGTTCCGGAGTTTCCCGTAGGACCGGGGAGCTGTTTTTT. Translating it yields CASGSGVSRRTGELFF. The V and J genes are TRBV12-5 and TRBJ2-2; D is undetermined. CDR3 length: 16 amino acids. Trimming removed 4 bases from V and 5 bases from J, with 17 bases in between. Per germline, CDR1 LGHNT and CDR2 FRNRAP.

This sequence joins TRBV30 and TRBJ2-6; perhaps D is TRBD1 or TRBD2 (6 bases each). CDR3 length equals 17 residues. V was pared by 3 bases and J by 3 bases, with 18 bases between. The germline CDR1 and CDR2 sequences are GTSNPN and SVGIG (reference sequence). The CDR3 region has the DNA TGTGCCTGGAGCCTGGGGGGCAGTCAGAGTGGGGCCAACGTCCTGACTTTC. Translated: CAWSLGGSQSGANVLTF. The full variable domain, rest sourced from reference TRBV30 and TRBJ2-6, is SQTIHQWPATLVQPVGSPLSLECTVEGTSNPNLYWYRQAAGRGLQLLFYSVGIGQISSEVPQNLSASRPQDRQFILSSKKLLLSDSGFYLCAWSLGGSQSGANVLTFGAGSRLTVL.

The CDR3 nucleotides read TGTGCCAGCAGAGTGGGGACAGGGGGAATTGAGCAGTTCTTC. Amino acid sequence: CASRVGTGGIEQFF. V is TRBV6-5 and J is TRBJ2-1; 11 nucleotides line up with TRBD1. This CDR3 contains 14 residues. Germline values: CDR1 MNHEY, CDR2 SVGAGI. V dropped 6 bases and J dropped 9; count of bases not matched to a gene: 7.

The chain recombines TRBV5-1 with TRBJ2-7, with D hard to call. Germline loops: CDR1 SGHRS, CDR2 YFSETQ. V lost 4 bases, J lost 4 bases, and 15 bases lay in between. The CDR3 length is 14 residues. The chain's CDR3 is CASSTDGTPYEQYF. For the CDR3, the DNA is TGCGCCAGCAGCACGGACGGAACTCCATACGAGCAGTACTTC.

CDR3 DNA: TGTGCCTGGAGTTCCCCGCAACCCCGGGCTAGCAATCAGCCCCAGCATTTT. Residues: CAWSSPQPRASNQPQHF. The rearrangement links TRBV30 to TRBJ1-5; D ambiguous. Germline CDR1 reads GTSNPN; CDR2 reads SVGIG (reference sequence). The germline V and J ends were trimmed by 2 bases and 0 bases, with 17 bases remaining between them. CDR3 length equals 17 residues. The whole variable domain, remainder taken from reference TRBV30 and TRBJ1-5, is SQTIHQWPATLVQPVGSPLSLECTVEGTSNPNLYWYRQAAGRGLQLLFYSVGIGQISSEVPQNLSASRPQDRQFILSSKKLLLSDSGFYLCAWSSPQPRASNQPQHFGDGTRLSIL.

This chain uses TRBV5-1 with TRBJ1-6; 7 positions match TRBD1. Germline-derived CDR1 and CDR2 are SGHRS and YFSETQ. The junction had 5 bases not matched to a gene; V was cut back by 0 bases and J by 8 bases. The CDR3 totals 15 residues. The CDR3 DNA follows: TGCGCCAGCAGCTTGGGACAGGGTTCGGATTCACCCCTCCACTTT. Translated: CASSLGQGSDSPLHF.

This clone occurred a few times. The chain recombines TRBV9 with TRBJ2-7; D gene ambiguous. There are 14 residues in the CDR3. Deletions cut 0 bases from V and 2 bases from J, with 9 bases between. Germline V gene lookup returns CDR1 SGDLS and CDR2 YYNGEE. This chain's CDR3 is CASSVGALTYEQYF. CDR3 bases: TGTGCCAGCAGCGTAGGGGCTCTGACCTACGAGCAGTACTTC.

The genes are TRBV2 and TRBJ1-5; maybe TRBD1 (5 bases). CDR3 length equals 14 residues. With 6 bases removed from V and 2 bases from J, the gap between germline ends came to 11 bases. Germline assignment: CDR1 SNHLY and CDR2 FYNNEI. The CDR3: CASRRDGGNQPQHF. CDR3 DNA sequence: TGTGCCAGCAGAAGGGACGGGGGCAATCAGCCCCAGCATTTT.

This CDR3 is CATSRLAAPYNEQFF. CDR3 nucleotides: TGTGCCACCAGCAGACTAGCGGCCCCCTACAATGAGCAGTTCTTC. This chain links TRBV15 with TRBJ2-1; 7 bases match TRBD2. This CDR3 is 15 amino acids long. V shed 2 bases, J shed 2 bases, and the junction held 3 bases outside the gene matches. CDR1 is LNHNV and CDR2 is YYDKDF in the germline V gene (reference sequence).

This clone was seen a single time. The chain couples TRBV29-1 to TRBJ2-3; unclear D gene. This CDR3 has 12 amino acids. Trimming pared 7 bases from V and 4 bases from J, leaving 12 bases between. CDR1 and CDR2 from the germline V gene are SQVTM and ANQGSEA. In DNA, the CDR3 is TGCAGCGATAAAGGGTCCGCAGATACGCAGTATTTT. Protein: CSDKGSADTQYF.

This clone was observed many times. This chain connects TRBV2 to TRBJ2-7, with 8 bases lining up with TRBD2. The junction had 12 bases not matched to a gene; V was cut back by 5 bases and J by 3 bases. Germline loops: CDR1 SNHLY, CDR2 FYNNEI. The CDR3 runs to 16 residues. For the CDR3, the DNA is TGTGCCAGCAGTTTACGCAGCGGGAGAAATGGCTACGAGCAGTACTTC. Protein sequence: CASSLRSGRNGYEQYF.

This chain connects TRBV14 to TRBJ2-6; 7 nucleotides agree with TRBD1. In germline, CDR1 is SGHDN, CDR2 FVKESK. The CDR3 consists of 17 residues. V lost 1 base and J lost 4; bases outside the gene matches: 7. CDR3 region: CASSQGPRGPGANVLTF. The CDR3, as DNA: TGTGCCAGCAGCCAAGGACCTAGGGGGCCAGGGGCCAACGTCCTGACTTTC.

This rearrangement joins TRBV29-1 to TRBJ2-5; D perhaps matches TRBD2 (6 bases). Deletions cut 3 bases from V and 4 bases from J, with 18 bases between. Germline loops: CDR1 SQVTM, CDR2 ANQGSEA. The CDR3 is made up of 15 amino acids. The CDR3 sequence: CSVDPAGNRGETQYF. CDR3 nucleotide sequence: TGCAGCGTTGACCCCGCGGGGAATCGGGGAGAGACCCAGTACTTC.

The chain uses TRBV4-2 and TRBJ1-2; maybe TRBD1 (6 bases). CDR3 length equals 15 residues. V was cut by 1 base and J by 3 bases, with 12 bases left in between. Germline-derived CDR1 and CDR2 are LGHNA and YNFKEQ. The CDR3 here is CASSQVTGSDYGYTF. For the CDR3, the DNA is TGTGCCAGCAGCCAAGTAACAGGGTCGGACTATGGCTACACCTTC.

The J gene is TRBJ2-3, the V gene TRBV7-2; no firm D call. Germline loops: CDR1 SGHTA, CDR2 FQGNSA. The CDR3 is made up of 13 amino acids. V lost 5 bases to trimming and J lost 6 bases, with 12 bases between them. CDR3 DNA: TGTGCCAGCAGCCACGTAGGGTCCGATACGCAGTATTTT. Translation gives CASSHVGSDTQYF.

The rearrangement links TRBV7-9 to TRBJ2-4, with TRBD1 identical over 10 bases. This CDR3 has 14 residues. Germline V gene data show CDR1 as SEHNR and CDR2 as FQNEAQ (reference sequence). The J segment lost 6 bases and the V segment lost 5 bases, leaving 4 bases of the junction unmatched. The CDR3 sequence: CASSLGQGGNIQYF. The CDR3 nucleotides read TGTGCCAGCAGCCTCGGACAGGGGGGAAACATTCAGTACTTC. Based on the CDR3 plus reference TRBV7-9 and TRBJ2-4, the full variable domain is DTGVSQNPRHKITKRGQNVTFRCDPISEHNRLYWYRQTLGQGPEFLTYFQNEAQLEKSRLLSDRFSAERPKGSFSTLEIQRTEQGDSAMYLCASSLGQGGNIQYFGAGTRLSVL.

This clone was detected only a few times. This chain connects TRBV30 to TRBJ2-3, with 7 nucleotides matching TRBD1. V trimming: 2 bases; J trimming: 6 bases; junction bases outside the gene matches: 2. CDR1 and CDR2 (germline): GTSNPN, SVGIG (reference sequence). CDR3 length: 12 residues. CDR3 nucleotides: TGTGCCTGGAGTCAGGGGGATGATACGCAGTATTTT. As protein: CAWSQGDDTQYF.

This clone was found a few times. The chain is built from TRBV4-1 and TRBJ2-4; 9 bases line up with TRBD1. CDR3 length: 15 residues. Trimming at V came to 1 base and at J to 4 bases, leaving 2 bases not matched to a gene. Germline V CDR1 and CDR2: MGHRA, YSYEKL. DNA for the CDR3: TGCGCCAGCAGCCAAGTAGACAGGGGGAAAAACATTCAGTACTTC. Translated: CASSQVDRGKNIQYF.

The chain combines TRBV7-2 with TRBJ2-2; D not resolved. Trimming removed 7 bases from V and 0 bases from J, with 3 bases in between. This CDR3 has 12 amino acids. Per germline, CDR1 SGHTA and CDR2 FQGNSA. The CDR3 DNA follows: TGTGCCAGCAACGCGAACACCGGGGAGCTGTTTTTT. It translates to CASNANTGELFF. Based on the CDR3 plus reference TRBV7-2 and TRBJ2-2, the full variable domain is GAGVSQSPSNKVTEKGKDVELRCDPISGHTALYWYRQSLGQGLEFLIYFQGNSAPDKSGLPSDRFSAERTGGSVSTLTIQRTQQEDSAVYLCASNANTGELFFGEGSRLTVL.

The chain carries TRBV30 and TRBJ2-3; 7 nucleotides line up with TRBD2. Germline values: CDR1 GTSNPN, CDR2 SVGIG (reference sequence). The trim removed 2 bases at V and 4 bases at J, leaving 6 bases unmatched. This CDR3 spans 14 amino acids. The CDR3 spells CAWSTGGSSDTQYF. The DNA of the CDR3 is TGTGCCTGGAGTACCGGCGGGAGCTCAGATACGCAGTATTTT.

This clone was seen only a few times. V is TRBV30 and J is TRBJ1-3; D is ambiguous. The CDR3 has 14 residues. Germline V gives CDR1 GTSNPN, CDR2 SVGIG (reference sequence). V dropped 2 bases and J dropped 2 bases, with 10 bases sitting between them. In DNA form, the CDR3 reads TGTGCCTGGAGTCCCCCAATCACTGGAAACACCATATATTTT. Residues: CAWSPPITGNTIYF.

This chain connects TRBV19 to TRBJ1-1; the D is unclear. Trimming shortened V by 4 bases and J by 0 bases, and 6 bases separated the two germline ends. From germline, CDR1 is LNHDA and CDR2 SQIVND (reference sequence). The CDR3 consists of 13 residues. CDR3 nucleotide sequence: TGTGCCAGTAGTACATACCTGAACACTGAAGCTTTCTTT. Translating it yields CASSTYLNTEAFF.

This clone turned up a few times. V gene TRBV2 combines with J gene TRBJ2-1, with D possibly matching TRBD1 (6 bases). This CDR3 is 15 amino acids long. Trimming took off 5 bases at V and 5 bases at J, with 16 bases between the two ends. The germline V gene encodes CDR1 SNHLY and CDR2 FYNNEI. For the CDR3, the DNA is TGTGCCAGCAGTCCCGGGACAAACCTCGACAATGAGCAGTTCTTC. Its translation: CASSPGTNLDNEQFF.

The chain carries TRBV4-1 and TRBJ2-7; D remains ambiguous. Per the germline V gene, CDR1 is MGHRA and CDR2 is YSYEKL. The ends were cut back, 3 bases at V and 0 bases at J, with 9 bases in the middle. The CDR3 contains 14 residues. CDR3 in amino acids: CASSHWLSSYEQYF. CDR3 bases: TGCGCCAGCAGCCATTGGTTGAGCTCCTACGAGCAGTACTTC.

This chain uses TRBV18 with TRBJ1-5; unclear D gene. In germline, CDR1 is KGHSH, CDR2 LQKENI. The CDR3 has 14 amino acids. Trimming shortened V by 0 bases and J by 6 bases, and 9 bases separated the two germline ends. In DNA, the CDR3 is TGTGCCAGCTCACCACCTGCGGCGGCTCAGCCCCAGCATTTT. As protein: CASSPPAAAQPQHF.

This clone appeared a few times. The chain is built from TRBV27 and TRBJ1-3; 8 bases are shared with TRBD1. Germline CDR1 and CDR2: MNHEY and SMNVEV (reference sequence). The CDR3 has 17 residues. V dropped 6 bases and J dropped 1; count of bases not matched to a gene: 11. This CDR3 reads CASRETGERGSGNTIYF. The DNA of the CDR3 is TGTGCCAGCAGGGAGACAGGGGAGCGAGGGTCTGGAAACACCATATATTTT.

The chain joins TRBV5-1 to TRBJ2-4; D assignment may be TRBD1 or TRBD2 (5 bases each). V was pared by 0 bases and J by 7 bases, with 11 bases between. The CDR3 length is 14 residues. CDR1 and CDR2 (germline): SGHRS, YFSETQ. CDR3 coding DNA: TGCGCCAGCAGCTTGGCCACGGGGCTCAACATTCAGTACTTC. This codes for CASSLATGLNIQYF.